The clone carrying this T cell receptor beta chain was seen ten or more times. The antigen remains unidentified. This sample stems from a study of T cells in Graves' hyperthyroidism and ophthalmopathy. Orbital computed tomography and thyroid ultrasound, together with serum TRAb and thyroxine and clinical symptoms, were used for diagnoses. Germline V gives CDR1 PRHDT, CDR2 FYEKMQ (reference sequence). The V and J ends lost 5 bases and 1 base, in that order; junction bases with no gene match: 0. This CDR3 has 14 residues. From RNA transcripts, TCR beta CDR3 regions were amplified. In the first-round RT-PCR of the TCR CDR3, the HTBI primer set was used. TCRdb re-called the multiplex PCR reads with MiXCR, one entry per CDR3 protein. The sample has 480,000 or so distinct CDR3 sequences, approximately 48% seen once. The study's findings and limits: Blood also carried most thyroid clonotypes expanded above 0.001. Through a model of 13 V-J features, ophthalmopathy was separated from stable hyperthyroidism. Before onset, ophthalmopathy was predicted by the model a median roughly 6.4 months earlier.

Sequenced input: peripheral blood or thyroid tissue (not recorded which). The V and J genes are TRBV13 and TRBJ1-1; TRBD1 aligns across 11 bases. The receptor was isolated from an adult woman with Graves' disease, either hyperthyroidism or ophthalmopathy (not recorded which). CDR3 DNA: TGTGCCAGCAGCGGGACAGGGGGGAACACTGAAGCTTTCTTT. As protein: CASSGTGGNTEAFF. The variable domain in full, completed from reference TRBV13 and TRBJ1-1, reads AAGVIQSPRHLIKEKRETATLKCYPIPRHDTVYWYQQGPGQDPQFLISFYEKMQSDKGSIPDRFSAQQFSDYHSELNMSSLELGDSALYFCASSGTGGNTEAFFGQGTRLTVV.